This T cell receptor (beta chain) was observed in a study of T cells in Graves' hyperthyroidism and ophthalmopathy (dated by TCRdb to the late 2010s). About the full investigation: Peripheral blood was sampled at the time of initial diagnosis, prior to any treatment. TCR V-J signatures able to tell the groups apart were searched for in a discovery cohort of around 95 patients, of whom more than 40 had Graves' ophthalmopathy and about 60 had stable Graves' hyperthyroidism. Prospective prediction of ophthalmopathy was tested in an independent validation cohort of fewer than 20 hyperthyroidism patients and around 16 patients who later progressed to ophthalmopathy. The 80 to 100 discovery patients were randomly divided into training and test sets at a 7:3 ratio. In several Graves' hyperthyroidism patients, the study also compared T-cell repertoires from thyroid tissue with T-cell repertoires from blood. Following sampling, methimazole starting at 30 mg daily was given to hyperthyroidism patients, and high-dose intravenous methylprednisolone was given to ophthalmopathy patients. The paper describes TCR Vbeta CDR3 sequencing of some 130 peripheral blood samples, made up of about 41 ophthalmopathy patients, some 76 hyperthyroidism patients and 17 progressor patients.

Hyperthyroidism patients were newly diagnosed, with disease duration under 2 months, and aged 18 to 65 years. Exclusion was applied to patients with uncontrolled infections, other autoimmune diseases, pregnancy or lactation. Diagnoses were established on the basis of clinical symptoms, serum thyroxine and TRAb, thyroid ultrasound, and orbital computed tomography. For progressor patients, blood was drawn at the first diagnosis of hyperthyroidism, before any ophthalmopathy symptoms had appeared. PBMCs were separated from 8 to 10 ml of fresh peripheral blood using Ficoll-Paque density gradient centrifugation. Progressor patients were initially diagnosed with Graves' hyperthyroidism and developed ophthalmopathy during follow-up. Trizol reagent was used to extract total RNA, and RNA quality was then checked on an Agilent 2100 Bioanalyzer. The CDR3 runs 16 residues from the cysteine to the phenylalanine. Only CDR3 DNA remains: 48 bases, in frame from the first base. For CDR1 and CDR2, the germline V gene lists SGDLS and YYNGEE. The trim is 5 bases for V and 7 bases for J, with a gap of 22 bases between the germline ends.

As to this clonotype: Its cognate antigen has yet to be identified. The sample holds no much larger clone one base away, and base qualities are not on file.

General conclusions and limits of the study: Sample size was not statistically predetermined, and investigators were not blinded to group allocation. A 13 V-J signature model separated ophthalmopathy from stable hyperthyroidism, with roughly 88% sensitivity and about 81% specificity in cross-validation and 80%/75% in testing. In validation, the model predicted progression to ophthalmopathy with about 71% sensitivity and 72.22% specificity, a median of around 6.6 months before onset. Most expanded thyroid clonotypes (frequency above 0.001) were also found in blood, which suggests that blood repertoires may mirror thyroid immune responses.

Amplification of TCR beta CDR3 regions was carried out from RNA transcripts. For the first round of RT-PCR on the TCR CDR3, the HTBI primer set was used together with the Qiagen OneStep RT-PCR kit. A second multiplex PCR round built the libraries, followed by size selection and purification. Libraries were sequenced paired-end with 100 bp reads on an Illumina HiSeq2000. As for the authors' bioinformatics: SOAPnuke was used to process the raw data, removing reads that contained adapters or uncalled bases, had a mean Phred below 15, or lacked an exact match to the constant primer or identifier. High-quality paired reads were merged using COPE v1.2.5, and each unique nucleotide sequence was defined as a clonotype. MiTCR v1.1 was used to align the clonotypes against IMGT TRBV, TRBD and TRBJ reference segments. Only V-J combinations with frequency above 0.0001, covering 99% to 99.2% of repertoires, were analysed. A TCS score was defined as the ratio of F50 (clonal expansion) to E x V (chaos), with BLOSUM62-based TCRdist applied between CDR3 peptides within each V-J. Welch's t-statistics and random forest reduced 500 to 550 V-J features to roughly 13, which were used in a naive Bayes classifier (R e1071). Clones were called with MiXCR by TCRdb after fastp trimmed the public reads at Q25, and only in-frame beta chains were retained. Merged by CDR3 protein, the rows form single entries marked with the most common genes and DNA. These V and J calls originate from TCRdb's pipeline instead of the authors' own analysis. For this sample there are under 300,000 distinct CDR3 sequences; 13% to 15% appear just once. The ten largest account for around 31% of the sample.

This TCR came from a woman in her fifties or sixties with Graves' hyperthyroidism that later progressed to Graves' ophthalmopathy. This sequence uses TRBV9 and TRBJ2-1; the D gene cannot be resolved beyond TRBD1 or TRBD2, each matching 6 bases. Source material: blood. The sequence in DNA is TGTGCCAGCAGTAGGGTGGGGGGCGCCGCTGGAAATGAGCAGTTCTTC. The resulting protein is CASSRVGGAAGNEQFF.